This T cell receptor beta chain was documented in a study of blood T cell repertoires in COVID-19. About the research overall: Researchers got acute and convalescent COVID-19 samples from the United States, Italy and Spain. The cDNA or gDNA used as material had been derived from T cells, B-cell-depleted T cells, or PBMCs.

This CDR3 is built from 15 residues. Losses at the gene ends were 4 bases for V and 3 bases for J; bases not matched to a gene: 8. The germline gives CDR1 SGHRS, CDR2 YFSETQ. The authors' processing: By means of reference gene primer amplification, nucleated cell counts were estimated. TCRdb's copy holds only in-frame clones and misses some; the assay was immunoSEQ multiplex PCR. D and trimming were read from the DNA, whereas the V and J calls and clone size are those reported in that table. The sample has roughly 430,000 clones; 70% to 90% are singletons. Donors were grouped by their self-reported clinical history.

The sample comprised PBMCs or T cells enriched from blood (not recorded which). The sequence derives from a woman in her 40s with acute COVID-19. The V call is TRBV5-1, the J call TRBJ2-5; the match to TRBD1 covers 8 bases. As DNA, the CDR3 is TGCGCCAGCAGCGACCCCGACAGGGGCGAAGAGACCCAGTACTTC. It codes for CASSDPDRGEETQYF.